The clone carrying this T cell receptor (beta chain) was detected ten times or more. Its antigen is as yet unknown. These data come from a study of T-cell reconstitution after alpha-beta-depleted transplantation in children. General study results and limits: Several hundred expanded graft clones reportedly supplied alpha-beta T cells about two months after transplant. T cells produced anew were the main source of T-cell counts and diversity one year after transplant.

TCRbeta library construction was performed incorporating unique molecular identifiers. TCRdb independently ran MiXCR on the PCR reads; one entry per CDR3 protein. In the table there are roughly 250,000 distinct CDR3 sequences, under 9.5% of which are singletons. This clonotype was sampled from a male patient younger than 18 who had a stem cell transplant for acute lymphoblastic leukemia, so the T cells may come from the graft donor. This material consisted of PBMCs, mostly from graft donor cells, taken 180 days after TCRalphabeta/CD19-depleted stem cell transplant.

CDR3 coding DNA: TGTGCCAGCAGCCAAGGAAGCGGGAGAGGAGAGACCCAGTACTTC. This codes for CASSQGSGRGETQYF. The V and J genes are TRBV3-1 and TRBJ2-5, with 8 bases aligning to TRBD2. The J segment lost 4 bases and the V segment lost 1 base, leaving 5 bases of the junction unmatched. CDR3 length: 15 residues. Germline lookup yields CDR1 LGHDT and CDR2 YNNKEL (reference sequence).